The rows below give T cell receptor beta chains drawn from one sample of a study of blood T cell repertoires in COVID-19. Using immunoSEQ multiplex PCR, the repertoire was profiled, and TCRdb retains in-frame clones only, with some absent. The sample lists 250,000 to 300,000 clones; around nine tenths were seen once. Source material: peripheral blood. The receptors were sampled from a woman in her sixties with acute or convalescent COVID-19. CDR3s include the opening cysteine and the closing phenylalanine or tryptophan. The order of the fields is V gene, clone size, J gene, D gene, CDR3 protein. A D gene is named only where the DNA matches it firmly. Only part of the rows carry a size: once, few, many, or a class if the clone is expanded.

v_call: TRBV19; clone_size: NA; j_call: TRBJ2-2; d_call: TRBD2; cdr3_aa: CASRLAGVTNTGELFF
v_call: TRBV27; clone_size: few; j_call: TRBJ2-2; d_call: TRBD2; cdr3_aa: CASSFDPSGTNPRIGELFF
v_call: TRBV7-9; clone_size: NA; j_call: TRBJ1-2; d_call: TRBD1; cdr3_aa: CARDGTGPYGYTF
v_call: TRBV25-1; clone_size: NA; j_call: TRBJ1-2; d_call: NA; cdr3_aa: CASSLQGSHYGYTF
v_call: TRBV5-6; clone_size: once; j_call: TRBJ2-7; d_call: NA; cdr3_aa: CASSSLRQSYEQYF
v_call: TRBV20-1; clone_size: NA; j_call: TRBJ2-1; d_call: NA; cdr3_aa: CSASELGGGDYNEQFF
v_call: TRBV19; clone_size: once; j_call: TRBJ1-4; d_call: NA; cdr3_aa: CASSTLGVIGEKLFF
v_call: TRBV7-2; clone_size: NA; j_call: TRBJ2-1; d_call: TRBD2; cdr3_aa: CASSSGTSGFDEQFF
v_call: TRBV11-2; clone_size: NA; j_call: TRBJ2-5; d_call: NA; cdr3_aa: CASSYQGTQETQYF
v_call: TRBV7-2; clone_size: NA; j_call: TRBJ2-2; d_call: TRBD2; cdr3_aa: CASRIAGGTGELFF
v_call: TRBV7-2; clone_size: NA; j_call: TRBJ1-5; d_call: NA; cdr3_aa: CASSSPGGGSNQPQHF
v_call: TRBV5-6; clone_size: NA; j_call: TRBJ2-3; d_call: NA; cdr3_aa: CASSFWQEYGNTQYF
v_call: TRBV18; clone_size: NA; j_call: TRBJ1-1; d_call: NA; cdr3_aa: CASSSGGSEAFF
v_call: TRBV9; clone_size: NA; j_call: TRBJ1-3; d_call: TRBD1; cdr3_aa: CASSVGPTGGSDTIYF
v_call: TRBV6-5; clone_size: NA; j_call: TRBJ1-5; d_call: NA; cdr3_aa: CASSQRATGNQPQHF
v_call: TRBV5-1; clone_size: NA; j_call: TRBJ1-6; d_call: TRBD1; cdr3_aa: CASSLGTGVFSPLHF
v_call: TRBV6-5; clone_size: NA; j_call: TRBJ2-1; d_call: TRBD1; cdr3_aa: CASVQGAHNEQFF
v_call: TRBV2; clone_size: NA; j_call: TRBJ2-7; d_call: NA; cdr3_aa: CASQGGSTYEQYF
v_call: TRBV5-4; clone_size: NA; j_call: TRBJ2-1; d_call: TRBD2; cdr3_aa: CASSVLVSGSNEQFF
v_call: TRBV4-2; clone_size: NA; j_call: TRBJ2-5; d_call: NA; cdr3_aa: CASSPQQGQETQYF
v_call: TRBV13; clone_size: once; j_call: TRBJ2-2; d_call: NA; cdr3_aa: CASSLSADGELFF
v_call: TRBV6-5; clone_size: NA; j_call: TRBJ2-5; d_call: TRBD1; cdr3_aa: CASTRDRGLLETQYF
v_call: TRBV28; clone_size: NA; j_call: TRBJ2-3; d_call: TRBD2; cdr3_aa: CASSLWGGPVDTQYF
v_call: TRBV7-9; clone_size: NA; j_call: TRBJ2-7; d_call: TRBD1; cdr3_aa: CASSLSPKGQLIYEQYF
v_call: TRBV18; clone_size: NA; j_call: TRBJ2-3; d_call: TRBD2; cdr3_aa: CASSLGLAGETQYF
v_call: TRBV7-3; clone_size: once; j_call: TRBJ2-5; d_call: TRBD1; cdr3_aa: CASSFRQGETQYF
v_call: TRBV6-5; clone_size: NA; j_call: TRBJ2-2; d_call: NA; cdr3_aa: CASSYQGPGELFF
v_call: TRBV11-1; clone_size: NA; j_call: TRBJ1-2; d_call: TRBD1; cdr3_aa: CASSSGQGNGYTF
v_call: TRBV19; clone_size: NA; j_call: TRBJ1-4; d_call: NA; cdr3_aa: CASSIDRSGEKLFF
v_call: TRBV9; clone_size: NA; j_call: TRBJ2-1; d_call: NA; cdr3_aa: CASSLAVLSNEQFF
v_call: TRBV19; clone_size: NA; j_call: TRBJ2-5; d_call: TRBD1; cdr3_aa: CASSLRTGRETQYF
v_call: TRBV28; clone_size: NA; j_call: TRBJ1-5; d_call: NA; cdr3_aa: CASSSPGSRNQPQHF
v_call: TRBV27; clone_size: NA; j_call: TRBJ1-6; d_call: NA; cdr3_aa: CASRPPGGLNSPLHF
v_call: TRBV27; clone_size: NA; j_call: TRBJ2-6; d_call: NA; cdr3_aa: CASSLAPGAERFSGANVLTF
v_call: TRBV19; clone_size: few; j_call: TRBJ1-3; d_call: NA; cdr3_aa: CASSTIGNTIYF
v_call: TRBV21-1; clone_size: once; j_call: TRBJ2-1; d_call: NA; cdr3_aa: CASSRVDSEQFF
v_call: TRBV6-5; clone_size: NA; j_call: TRBJ2-7; d_call: NA; cdr3_aa: CASSYSTGSLEQYF
v_call: TRBV6-2/TRBV6-3; clone_size: NA; j_call: TRBJ1-1; d_call: TRBD1; cdr3_aa: CASSSPGTGSGEAFF
v_call: TRBV9; clone_size: NA; j_call: TRBJ2-2; d_call: NA; cdr3_aa: CASSLYATGELFF
v_call: TRBV28; clone_size: NA; j_call: TRBJ2-3; d_call: TRBD2; cdr3_aa: CASSPPTSGREEDTQYF
v_call: TRBV7-9; clone_size: NA; j_call: TRBJ2-4; d_call: NA; cdr3_aa: CASSLGDRRLNIQYF
v_call: TRBV19; clone_size: few; j_call: TRBJ1-3; d_call: NA; cdr3_aa: CASSIYHSSGNTIYF